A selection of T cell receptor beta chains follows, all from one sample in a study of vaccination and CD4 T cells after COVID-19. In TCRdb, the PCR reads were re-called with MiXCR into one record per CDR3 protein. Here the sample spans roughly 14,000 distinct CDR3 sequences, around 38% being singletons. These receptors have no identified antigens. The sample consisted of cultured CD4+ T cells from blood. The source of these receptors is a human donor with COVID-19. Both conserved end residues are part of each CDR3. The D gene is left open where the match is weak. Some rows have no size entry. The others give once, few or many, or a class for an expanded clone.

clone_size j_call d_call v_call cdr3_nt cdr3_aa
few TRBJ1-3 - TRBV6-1 TGTGCCAGCAGCCCGGGGAGGGGAAACACCATATATTTT CASSPGRGNTIYF
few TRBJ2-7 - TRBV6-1 TGTGCCAGCAGCTCGATCGATGTCTACGAGCAGTACTTC CASSSIDVYEQYF
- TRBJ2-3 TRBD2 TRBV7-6 TGTGCCAGCAGCTTACGGACTAGTGGGAAGGATACGCAGTATTTT CASSLRTSGKDTQYF
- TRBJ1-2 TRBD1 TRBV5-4 TGTGCAAGCAGCTCGACAGGGATGAAGGGCTACACCTTC CASSSTGMKGYTF
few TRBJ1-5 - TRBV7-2 TGTGCCAGCAGCTCCGGTGCAGACCCTTATAGCAATCAGCCCCAGCATTTT CASSSGADPYSNQPQHF
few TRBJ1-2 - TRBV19 TGTGCCAGTAGTATAGATCGAGACAGCTTCTATGGCTACACCTTC CASSIDRDSFYGYTF
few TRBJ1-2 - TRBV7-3 TGTGCCAGCAGCTTAATGGGGGCACAGGGACCCTATGGCTACACCTTC CASSLMGAQGPYGYTF
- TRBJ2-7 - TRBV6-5 TGTGCCAGCAGTTACAGGGGGATCTCCTACGAGCAGTACTTC CASSYRGISYEQYF
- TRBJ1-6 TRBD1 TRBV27 TGTGCCAGCAGTATCCAGGGGGATAATTCACCCCTCCACTTT CASSIQGDNSPLHF
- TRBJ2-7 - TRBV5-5 TGTGCCAGCAGCTTGGGCCAGGGCCATGCCTACGAGCAGTACTTC CASSLGQGHAYEQYF
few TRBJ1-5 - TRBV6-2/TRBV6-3 TGTGCCAGCGGGGATCGCGGGCAGGCTCGCAATCAGCCCCAGCATTTT CASGDRGQARNQPQHF
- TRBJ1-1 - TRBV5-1 TGCGCCAGCAGCTCGACTCGGCGGAACACTGAAGCTTTCTTT CASSSTRRNTEAFF
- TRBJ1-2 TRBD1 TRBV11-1 TGTGCCAGCAGCCCTGACAGGGGGCAAGGTGGCTACACCTTC CASSPDRGQGGYTF
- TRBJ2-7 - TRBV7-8 TGTGCCAGCAGCTTAGGTGGGTCCTCAGGGCAAGTTTACGAGCAGTACTTC CASSLGGSSGQVYEQYF
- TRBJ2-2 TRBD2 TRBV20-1 TGCAGTGCTAGAGACTCTCTAGCGGGGGGAAGATCCACCGGGGAGCTGTTTTTT CSARDSLAGGRSTGELFF
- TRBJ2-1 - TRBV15 TGTGCCACCAGCAGTGGACCCCGGGGCGCCTACAATGAGCAGTTCTTC CATSSGPRGAYNEQFF
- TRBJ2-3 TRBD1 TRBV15 TGTGCCACCTCGCCGACAGGGCAGATTAAGACAGATACGCAGTATTTT CATSPTGQIKTDTQYF
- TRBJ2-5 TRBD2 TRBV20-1 TGCAGTGCTCCTAATCCTAGCGGGGGTGTGGAGACCCAGTACTTC CSAPNPSGGVETQYF
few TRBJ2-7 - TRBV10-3 TGTGCCACCCAAAAACAGGGCTACGAGCAGTACTTC CATQKQGYEQYF
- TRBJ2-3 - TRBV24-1 TGTGCCACCAGTGATTCAAGGAGGAGCGCAGATACGCAGTATTTT CATSDSRRSADTQYF
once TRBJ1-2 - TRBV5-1 TGCGCCAGCAGCGCCGTCTCCGGGGGTGGGGGCTACACCTTC CASSAVSGGGGYTF
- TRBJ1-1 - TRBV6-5 TGTGCCAGCAGTTTTTCATTTGAAGCTTTCTTT CASSFSFEAFF
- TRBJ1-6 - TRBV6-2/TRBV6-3 TGTGCCAGCAGTTACACAGGCTATAATTCACCCCTCCACTTT CASSYTGYNSPLHF
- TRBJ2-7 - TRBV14 TGTGCCAGCAGCCGATTCGACAGGACCCACGAGCAGTACTTC CASSRFDRTHEQYF
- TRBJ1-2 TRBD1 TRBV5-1 TGCGCCAGCAGCTTGGATACGACAGGGGGCGCGCATGGCTACACCTTC CASSLDTTGGAHGYTF
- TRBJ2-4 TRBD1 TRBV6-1 TGTGCCAGCACAGGGGGCGGACTAGCCAAAAACATTCAGTACTTC CASTGGGLAKNIQYF
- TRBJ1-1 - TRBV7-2 TGTGCCAGCAGCGAACCCCGGGGGGGGAACACTGAAGCTTTCTTT CASSEPRGGNTEAFF
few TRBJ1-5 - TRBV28 TGTGCCAGCAGTGATACCCTGGGAGGCGGACCAAATCAGCCCCAGCATTTT CASSDTLGGGPNQPQHF
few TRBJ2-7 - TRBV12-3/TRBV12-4 TGTGCCAGCTGCTCGACATCCTCATCCTACGAGCAGTACTTC CASCSTSSSYEQYF
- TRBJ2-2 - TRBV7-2 TGTGCCAGCAGTTCCCGTATCGGGGAGCTGTTTTTT CASSSRIGELFF